These T cell receptor beta chains were read from a single sample in a study of T cell responses to AZD1222 COVID-19 vaccine. Only in-frame clones appear in the TCRdb table, and some are missing; sequencing was by immunoSEQ multiplex PCR. The profile shows around 190,000 clones, approximately 94% of them singletons. Sample: peripheral blood, taken 28 days after the second AZD1222 dose. All receptors derive from an adult who received the AZD1222 COVID-19 vaccine. Each CDR3 is given with its conserved first and last residue. Fields, in order: D gene, J gene, clone size, V gene, CDR3 DNA, CDR3 protein. The D gene is left open where the match is weak. A row's size may be missing; if present it is once, few, many or a size class.

- TRBJ1-5 - TRBV12-3/TRBV12-4 TGTGCCAGCAGTTTTCCGGGGGAGCCCCAGCATTTT CASSFPGEPQHF
TRBD2 TRBJ2-1 - TRBV27 TGTGCCAGCAGTTCACTAGCGGTTAGCAGCAATGAGCAGTTCTTC CASSSLAVSSNEQFF
TRBD1 TRBJ1-1 - TRBV7-2 TGTGCCAGCAGCCCAGCCCGGGACAGGGGGCGAACTGAAGCTTTCTTT CASSPARDRGRTEAFF
TRBD2 TRBJ2-4 - TRBV6-1 TGTGCCAGCAGTGAAGTAGCGGGGGGGCGAAACATTCAGTACTTC CASSEVAGGRNIQYF
- TRBJ2-1 - TRBV5-6 TGTGCCAGCAGCTTTCAGTGGCGGGGTGGCCTAGGTGAGCAGTTCTTC CASSFQWRGGLGEQFF
TRBD2 TRBJ2-1 - TRBV2 TGTGCCAGCAGCCGAGTTCGCTCCGGGACTAGCGGGTACTATGAGCAGTTCTTC CASSRVRSGTSGYYEQFF
TRBD1 TRBJ1-2 - TRBV13 TGTGCCAGCAGCTGGGCCGGGACAGACTATGGCTACACCTTC CASSWAGTDYGYTF
- TRBJ2-1 - TRBV13 TGTGCCAGCAGGGGTCCGGGAAACAATGAGCAGTTCTTC CASRGPGNNEQFF
TRBD1 TRBJ2-7 - TRBV7-2 TGTGCCAGCAGCTTAGACAGGGGGTTCGCCTACGAGCAGTACTTC CASSLDRGFAYEQYF
- TRBJ2-4 - TRBV28 TGTGCCAGCAGTTTACCGGGGGTGGAAAACATTCAGTACTTC CASSLPGVENIQYF
- TRBJ1-1 - TRBV5-5 TGTGCCAGCAGCGGGCGACAGGAAATGAACACTGAAGCTTTCTTT CASSGRQEMNTEAFF
TRBD1 TRBJ2-7 - TRBV6-5 TGTGCCAGCAGCCTGACAGGGGACTCCTACGAGCAGTACTTC CASSLTGDSYEQYF
- TRBJ1-1 - TRBV6-1 TGTGCCAGCAGTGAAGGTCTTTACATGAACACTGAAGCTTTCTTT CASSEGLYMNTEAFF
TRBD1 TRBJ1-1 once TRBV11-2 TGTGCCATACCGGGACAGGGTTCCGTGAACACTGAAGCTTTCTTT CAIPGQGSVNTEAFF
- TRBJ1-2 - TRBV3-1/TRBV3-2 TGTGCCAGCAGCCTTCCGGGTCTTTCGACCTATGGCTACACCTTC CASSLPGLSTYGYTF
- TRBJ2-7 - TRBV27 TGTGCCAGCAGTAGGCTGCGGGGACTGGGGTCCTACGAGCAGTACTTC CASSRLRGLGSYEQYF
- TRBJ2-3 - TRBV28 TGTGCCAGCAGTTCTCGACCTCCCCCACGGACAGATACGCAGTATTTT CASSSRPPPRTDTQYF
- TRBJ2-5 - TRBV6-1 TGTGCCAGCAGTGAATCAGGGACGGGGAAAGAGACCCAGTACTTC CASSESGTGKETQYF
TRBD1 TRBJ1-5 - TRBV5-6 TGTGCCAGCAGCCGGGACAGGGGGCTTAGAAGCAATCAGCCCCAGCATTTT CASSRDRGLRSNQPQHF
TRBD2 TRBJ2-1 once TRBV27 TGTGCCAGCAGACGACTTCTAGCGGGAGGGAGCTCCTACAATGAGCAGTTCTTC CASRRLLAGGSSYNEQFF
TRBD1 TRBJ2-7 - TRBV2 TGTGCCAGCAGTCGACAGGGGGCCTCCTACGAGCAGTACTTC CASSRQGASYEQYF
- TRBJ2-3 - TRBV13 TGTGCCAGCAGCCTTAGGGGCCAAACAGATACGCAGTATTTT CASSLRGQTDTQYF
- TRBJ2-2 - TRBV29-1 TGCAGCGGAGGAGATGCCGGGGAGCTGTTTTTT CSGGDAGELFF
TRBD1 TRBJ2-3 - TRBV7-2 TGTGCCAGCAGCCGGACAGGCCGCACAGATACGCAGTATTTT CASSRTGRTDTQYF
- TRBJ1-3 - TRBV11-2 TGTGCCAGCAGGGACCTATTTGCTGGAAACACCATATATTTT CASRDLFAGNTIYF
TRBD1 TRBJ1-5 - TRBV9 TGTGCCAGCAGCTTAGGGACAGGGCATAGCAATCAGCCCCAGCATTTT CASSLGTGHSNQPQHF
- TRBJ2-3 - TRBV5-1 TGCGCCAGCAGCGAAACAGGCACAGATACGCAGTATTTT CASSETGTDTQYF
TRBD1 TRBJ1-5 few TRBV28 TGTGCCGGGGGACAGGTAGTCAATCAGCCCCAGCATTTT CAGGQVVNQPQHF
- TRBJ2-3 once TRBV9 TGTGCCAGCAGCGTAGTAGGGGAGGGGGCCACAGATACGCAGTATTTT CASSVVGEGATDTQYF
- TRBJ1-4 - TRBV3-1/TRBV3-2 TGTGCCAGCAGCCAAGATCGTAGGGCCACTAATGAAAAACTGTTTTTT CASSQDRRATNEKLFF